Listed here are 20 T cell receptor beta chains from one sample, sequenced in a study of blood T cell repertoires in COVID-19. Some clones are missing from TCRdb's copy, which holds only in-frame ones; the method was immunoSEQ multiplex PCR. Among hundreds of thousands of clones listed, 85% to 90% were seen once. The sample comprised PBMCs or T cells enriched from blood (not recorded which). The receptor source for this set is a man in his thirties or forties who had recovered from COVID-19.

The rearrangement uses TRBV24-1 and TRBJ2-3; 10 bases match TRBD1. The CDR3 loop spans 16 amino acids. Germline V gene data show CDR1 as KGHDR and CDR2 as SFDVKD. J lost 4 bases, V lost 1 base, and 4 bases had no gene match. CDR3 coding DNA: TGTGCCACCAGTGATTTCCCGACAGGGGGCTCAGATACGCAGTATTTT. Protein sequence: CATSDFPTGGSDTQYF.

The J gene is TRBJ2-3, the V gene TRBV11-1, with 8 bases aligning to TRBD1. With V trimmed by 2 bases and J by 5 bases, 9 bases remained unmatched. Germline CDR1 reads SGHAT; CDR2 reads FQDESV (reference sequence). The CDR3 is 16 residues long. CDR3 coding DNA: TGTGCCAGCAGCTTAAAAGGGACAGGTGGCAAAGATACGCAGTATTTT. Amino acid sequence: CASSLKGTGGKDTQYF.

The chain is built from TRBV3-1 (or the pseudogene TRBV3-2) and TRBJ1-2; tentative D call: TRBD1 (5 bases). The CDR3 covers 16 residues. Germline assignment: CDR1 LGHDT and CDR2 YNNKEL (reference sequence). Trimming removed 0 bases at V and 5 bases at J, with 16 bases between. In DNA, the CDR3 is TGTGCCAGCAGCCAAGAGACAGTAGGAGTAGGATATGGCTACACCTTC. Amino acids: CASSQETVGVGYGYTF.

The chain links TRBV2 to TRBJ2-1; 7 positions agree with TRBD1. The CDR3 loop spans 14 amino acids. Unmatched junction bases numbered 8, after V lost 4 bases and J lost 8 bases. Germline assignment: CDR1 SNHLY and CDR2 FYNNEI. The CDR3: CASSGQGSAHEQFF. The CDR3 bases are TGTGCCAGCAGTGGACAGGGCTCGGCACATGAGCAGTTCTTC.

V is TRBV18 and J is TRBJ2-5; perhaps TRBD2 as D (5 bases). Germline V CDR1 and CDR2: KGHSH, LQKENI. Trimming cost V 3 bases and J 5 bases, with 10 bases left between them. The CDR3 has 13 residues. The CDR3 spells CASSPRGWETQYF. For the CDR3, the DNA is TGTGCCAGCTCACCCCGGGGTTGGGAGACCCAGTACTTC.

The CDR3 reads CASQDNNYGYTF. The CDR3 region has the DNA TGTGCCAGCCAGGACAACAACTATGGCTACACCTTC. The V and J genes are TRBV6-5 and TRBJ1-2, with D possibly matching TRBD1 (5 bases). Germline V CDR1 and CDR2: MNHEY, SVGAGI. The V end was cut by 8 bases, the J end by 2 bases, with 9 bases between. The CDR3 contains 12 residues.

The rearrangement uses TRBV5-4 and TRBJ2-7, with 8 bases aligning to TRBD1. This CDR3 comprises 15 residues. Germline trimming cut 4 bases from V and 1 base from J; bases unmatched to any gene: 7. Germline values: CDR1 SGHNT, CDR2 YYREEE (reference sequence). The CDR3 DNA follows: TGTGCCAGCAGCCGAAACCGGGACAGGTCCTACGAGCAGTACTTC. Protein sequence: CASSRNRDRSYEQYF.

The gene calls are TRBV11-2 and TRBJ2-7; D ambiguous. CDR1 is SGHAT and CDR2 is FQNNGV in the germline V gene. Trimming took off 1 base at V and 0 bases at J, with 10 bases between the two ends. There are 15 residues in the CDR3. CDR3 amino acids: CASSLVGRNSYEQYF. The CDR3 DNA reads TGTGCCAGCAGCTTAGTAGGCAGGAACTCCTACGAGCAGTACTTC.

For this clone: Other DNA sequences in this specimen translate into the identical CDR3. This chain links TRBV28 with TRBJ1-2, with 7 bases fitting TRBD1. The trim removed 5 bases at V and 4 bases at J, leaving 4 bases unmatched. Germline-derived CDR1 and CDR2 are MDHEN and SYDVKM. The CDR3 runs 13 residues. The CDR3 DNA reads TGTGCCAGCAGTCCCGACAGGGTCTATGGCTACACCTTC. Its translation: CASSPDRVYGYTF.

V and J are TRBV5-1 and TRBJ2-1, with 8 bases identical to TRBD2. The ends lost 3 bases at V and 5 bases at J; junction bases unmatched: 7. This CDR3 contains 15 residues. Germline V gene lookup returns CDR1 SGHRS and CDR2 YFSETQ. This chain's CDR3 is CASSSLRAGDNEQFF. The CDR3 nucleotides read TGCGCCAGCAGCTCGCTTCGAGCGGGGGACAATGAGCAGTTCTTC. The variable domain in full, with the rest retrieved from reference TRBV5-1 and TRBJ2-1, is KAGVTQTPRYLIKTRGQQVTLSCSPISGHRSVSWYQQTPGQGLQFLFEYFSETQRNKGNFPGRFSGRQFSNSRSEMNVSTLELGDSALYLCASSSLRAGDNEQFFGPGTRLTVL.

The chain is built from TRBV30 and TRBJ2-1; D perhaps matches TRBD2 (5 bases). Germline CDR1 and CDR2: GTSNPN and SVGIG (reference sequence). Trimming shortened V by 2 bases and J by 0 bases, and 8 bases separated the two germline ends. CDR3 length equals 14 residues. The CDR3 nucleotides read TGTGCCTGGAGTACGGGGAGCTCCTACAATGAGCAGTTCTTC. Its translation: CAWSTGSSYNEQFF.

The chain employs TRBV3-1 (or the pseudogene TRBV3-2) and TRBJ1-2, with D tentatively TRBD1 (6 bases). The germline V gene has CDR1 LGHDT and CDR2 YNNKEL (reference sequence). The CDR3 runs to 14 residues. V lost 0 bases and J lost 8, with 13 bases in between. CDR3 nucleotides: TGTGCCAGCAGCCAAGACACACGCAGGGGAGGCTACACCTTC. This translates into CASSQDTRRGGYTF.

The rearrangement links TRBV12-3 or TRBV12-4 to TRBJ2-7; 7 bases align to TRBD2. The CDR3 has 11 amino acids. V was clipped by 6 bases and J by 7 bases; unmatched bases: 3. CDR3 amino acids: CASRRGGEQYF. CDR3 nucleotide sequence: TGTGCCAGCAGACGGGGAGGGGAGCAGTACTTC.

This clone showed up just once. This chain uses TRBV30 with TRBJ2-1; D remains unclear. V was clipped by 1 base and J by 8 bases, with 9 bases between them. The CDR3 extends over 12 amino acids. CDR1 GTSNPN and CDR2 SVGIG come from the germline V gene (reference sequence). CDR3 DNA sequence: TGTGCCTGGAGTGAGGTGGGCCATGAGCAGTTCTTC. The encoded protein is CAWSEVGHEQFF.

The J gene is TRBJ1-4, the V gene TRBV13; D not certain. The CDR3 totals 16 residues. Trimming cost V 4 bases and J 3 bases, with 15 bases left between them. The germline CDR1 and CDR2 sequences are PRHDT and FYEKMQ (reference sequence). In DNA form, the CDR3 reads TGTGCCAGCAGCTCCACGGGGATCAGGTCTAATGAAAAACTGTTTTTT. This codes for CASSSTGIRSNEKLFF.

V usage is TRBV7-2 and J usage is TRBJ1-3; D is ambiguous. V shed 1 base and J shed 4 bases, with 11 bases lying between them. Per germline, CDR1 SGHTA and CDR2 FQGNSA. CDR3 length equals 15 residues. The CDR3 sequence is CASSLDRGSGNTIYF. The CDR3 DNA follows: TGTGCCAGCAGCTTAGATCGGGGTTCAGGAAACACCATATATTTT. Full variable domain (rest looked up from reference TRBV7-2 and TRBJ1-3): GAGVSQSPSNKVTEKGKDVELRCDPISGHTALYWYRQSLGQGLEFLIYFQGNSAPDKSGLPSDRFSAERTGGSVSTLTIQRTQQEDSAVYLCASSLDRGSGNTIYFGEGSWLTVV.

This clone occurred once. V gene TRBV7-9 combines with J gene TRBJ2-7, with D unresolved. V was clipped by 2 bases and J by 2 bases, with 4 bases between them. Germline V gene data show CDR1 as SEHNR and CDR2 as FQNEAQ (reference sequence). The CDR3 has 12 residues. The CDR3 sequence is CASSLPAYEQYF. The CDR3 region has the DNA TGTGCCAGCAGCTTACCCGCCTACGAGCAGTACTTC.

The chain uses TRBV5-1 and TRBJ2-5, with TRBD2 matching 8 bases. Trimming at V came to 5 bases and at J to 4 bases, leaving 7 bases not matched to a gene. The CDR3 loop spans 14 amino acids. CDR1 is SGHRS, CDR2 YFSETQ, per germline. The CDR3 DNA sequence: TGCGCCAGCAGGAAGACTAGCGCGGCAGAGACCCAGTACTTC. As protein: CASRKTSAAETQYF.

Details on this clone: The sample contains more than one DNA sequence encoding this CDR3. This chain connects TRBV9 to TRBJ1-2; 10 nucleotides align to TRBD1. The CDR3 consists of 14 residues. Germline values: CDR1 SGDLS, CDR2 YYNGEE. V trimming: 4 bases; J trimming: 4 bases; junction bases outside the gene matches: 4. The CDR3 is CASSPGQGTYGYTF. The CDR3 DNA follows: TGTGCCAGCAGCCCGGGACAGGGGACCTATGGCTACACCTTC.

This rearrangement joins TRBV27 to TRBJ2-1; 8 nucleotides agree with TRBD2. This CDR3 has 15 amino acids. Trimming took 5 bases from V and 4 from J; bases not matched to a gene: 7. Germline assignment: CDR1 MNHEY and CDR2 SMNVEV (reference sequence). CDR3 in amino acids: CASSVGGGYYNEQFF. The CDR3 DNA follows: TGTGCCAGCAGTGTCGGGGGGGGCTATTACAATGAGCAGTTCTTC.